This note documents a single T cell receptor beta chain sequence. This sample's treatment: roughly 19 received Ad26.COV2.S at low or high dose, single or two shots; 5 received placebo; per-sample allocation not given. The samples date from day 63 after the first vaccine or placebo injection. Germline V gene data show CDR1 as LNHDA and CDR2 as SQIVND (reference sequence). Between the trimmed V and J ends, which lost 6 bases and 0 bases, there was a span of 9 bases. The CDR3 sequence is 14 residues long. This entry belongs to a study of Ad26.COV2.S vaccination and SARS-CoV-2 variants. Data came from immunoSEQ multiplex PCR; TCRdb stores just in-frame clones and leaves some out. The sample holds hundreds of thousands of clones, 70% to 90% seen once.

This receptor was obtained from a person between 18 and 60 years old who received the Ad26.COV2.S COVID-19 vaccine or a placebo. The sample was peripheral blood, taken in a trial of Ad26.COV2.S vaccine versus placebo. This chain uses TRBV19 with TRBJ1-3; D ambiguous. The CDR3 DNA sequence: TGTGCCAGTAGGCACTTAAGCTCTGGAAACACCATATATTTT. As protein: CASRHLSSGNTIYF.